The clone carrying this TCR beta chain was observed a few times. Its antigen is not known. This sample is drawn from a study of T cells after yellow fever vaccination. CDR1 and CDR2 from the germline V gene are MGHRA and YSYEKL. Trimming removed 1 base from V and 4 bases from J, with 13 bases in between. This CDR3 region has 15 residues. A 5'RACE template-switching step, the method used to make TCR cDNA, added a universal primer site and UMIs. TCRdb fed the 5' RACE reads into MiXCR, producing one record per CDR3 protein. The sample includes approximately 610,000 distinct CDR3 sequences, less than 20% seen only once; the top ten take about 18%. Study-level findings and limits: It was a small share of clonotypes that appeared in both CD4 and CD8 compartments. Re-detected after boosting: most primary clones, 96% of CD4 and about 85% of CD8.

The sample consisted of PBMCs, taken 5 days after the first yellow fever vaccination. The clonotype was recovered from a man between 18 and 35 years old who received the YFV17D yellow fever vaccine. This rearrangement joins TRBV4-1 to TRBJ2-5, with D unresolved. DNA of the CDR3: TGCGCCAGCAGCCAAGTTGGGTCAGGTGGAGAGACCCAGTACTTC. It is translated as CASSQVGSGGETQYF.